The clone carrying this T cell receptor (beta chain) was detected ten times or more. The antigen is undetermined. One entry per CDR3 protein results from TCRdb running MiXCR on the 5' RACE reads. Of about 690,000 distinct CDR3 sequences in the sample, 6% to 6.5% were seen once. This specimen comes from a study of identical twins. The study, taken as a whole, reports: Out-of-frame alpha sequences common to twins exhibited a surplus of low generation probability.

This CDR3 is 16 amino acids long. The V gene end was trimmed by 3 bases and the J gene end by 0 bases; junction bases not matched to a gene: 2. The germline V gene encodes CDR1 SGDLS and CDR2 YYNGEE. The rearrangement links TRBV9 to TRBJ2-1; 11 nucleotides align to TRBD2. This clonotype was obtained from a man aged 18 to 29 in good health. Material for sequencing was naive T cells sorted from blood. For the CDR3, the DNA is TGTGCCAGCAGCGGTAGCGGGAGGGCCTCCTACAATGAGCAGTTCTTC. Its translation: CASSGSGRASYNEQFF.